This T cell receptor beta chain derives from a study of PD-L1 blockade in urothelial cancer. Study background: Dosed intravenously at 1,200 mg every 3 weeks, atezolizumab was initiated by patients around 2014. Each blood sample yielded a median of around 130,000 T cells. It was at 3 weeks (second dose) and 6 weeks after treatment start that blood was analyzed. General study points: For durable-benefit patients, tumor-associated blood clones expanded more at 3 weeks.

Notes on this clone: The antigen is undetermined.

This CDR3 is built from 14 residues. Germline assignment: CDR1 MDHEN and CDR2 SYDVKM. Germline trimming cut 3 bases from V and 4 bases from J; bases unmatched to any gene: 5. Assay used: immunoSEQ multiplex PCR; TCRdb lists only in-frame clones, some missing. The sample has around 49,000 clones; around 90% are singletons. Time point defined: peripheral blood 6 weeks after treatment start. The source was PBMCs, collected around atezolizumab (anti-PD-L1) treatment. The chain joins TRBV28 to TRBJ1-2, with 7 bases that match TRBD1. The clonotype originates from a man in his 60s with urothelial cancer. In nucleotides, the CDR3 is TGTGCCAGCAGTTTTCCGGGACAGCCCTATGGCTACACCTTC. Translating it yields CASSFPGQPYGYTF.